The 18 T cell receptor beta chains below all came from one sample that was sequenced in a study of shared clonotypes between healthy human individuals. Libraries were prepared by immunoSEQ multiplex PCR; TCRdb keeps only in-frame clonotypes and omits some of them. This table has about 1,800,000 clones, just under 95% appearing once. Naive CD8 isolation took CD45RO-negative cells positively selected for CCR7 and excluded terminally differentiated effector memory CD45RA+ cells. The sample comprised naive CD8+ T cells sorted from blood. The receptors were gathered from a man aged 18 to 30 in good health.

The rearrangement uses TRBV28 and TRBJ2-3; 7 nucleotides line up with TRBD2. Germline values: CDR1 MDHEN, CDR2 SYDVKM. The V segment lost 7 bases and the J segment 11 bases; nucleotides outside the gene matches: 6. The CDR3 spans 11 residues. In nucleotides, the CDR3 is TGTGCCAGCAACAATGGCGGGGGGCAGTATTTT. Translating gives CASNNGGGQYF. The full variable domain, in which reference TRBV28 and TRBJ2-3 provide the parts outside the CDR3, is DVKVTQSSRYLVKRTGEKVFLECVQDMDHENMFWYRQDPGLGLRLIYFSYDVKMKEKGDIPEGYSVSREKKERFSLILESASTNQTSMYLCASNNGGGQYFGPGTRLTVL.

The chain links TRBV7-9 to TRBJ2-1, with unresolved D. Germline V CDR1 and CDR2: SEHNR, FQNEAQ (reference sequence). This CDR3 contains 10 residues. Here the CDR3 reads CASGRNEQFF. CDR3 nucleotide sequence: TGTGCTTCCGGGCGGAATGAGCAGTTCTTC. The full variable domain, with the rest looked up from reference TRBV7-9 and TRBJ2-1, is DTGVSQNPRHKITKRGQNVTFRCDPISEHNRLYWYRQTLGQGPEFLTYFQNEAQLEKSRLLSDRFSAERPKGSFSTLEIQRTEQGDSAMYLCASGRNEQFFGPGTRLTVL.

This chain uses TRBV6-6 with TRBJ1-1, with TRBD1 matching 8 bases. The J segment lost 7 bases and the V segment lost 0 bases, leaving 7 bases of the junction unmatched. The CDR3 sequence is 15 residues long. CDR1 is MNHNY, CDR2 SVGAGI, per germline (reference sequence). CDR3 sequence: CASSYSAPGGIEAFF. The DNA for the CDR3 is TGTGCCAGCAGTTACTCGGCGCCAGGGGGCATTGAAGCTTTCTTT.

In the case of this clone: Within the sample, other DNA sequences also encode this same CDR3. The rearrangement uses TRBV4-2 and TRBJ1-1; no definite D call. Germline V gene data show CDR1 as LGHNA and CDR2 as YNFKEQ. CDR3 length: 15 residues. Trimming cost V 1 base and J 2 bases, with 11 bases left between them. Here the CDR3 DNA reads TGTGCCAGCAGCCAAGCCCTCACGGCAAACACTGAAGCTTTCTTT. This codes for CASSQALTANTEAFF.

The chain combines TRBV7-8 with TRBJ1-1; D remains ambiguous. The ends were cut back, 6 bases at V and 6 bases at J, with 17 bases in the middle. Looked up from germline, CDR1 is SGHVS and CDR2 is FQNEAQ. CDR3 length: 14 residues. CDR3 loop: CASRPPAEVSEAFF. The CDR3 coding sequence is TGTGCCAGCAGACCCCCCGCCGAGGTTTCTGAAGCTTTCTTT.

The genes are TRBV2 and TRBJ2-7, with 7 bases lining up with TRBD1. J was trimmed by 3 bases and V by 5 bases; bases with no gene match: 7. CDR3 length: 14 residues. Germline values: CDR1 SNHLY, CDR2 FYNNEI. Here the CDR3 reads CASSSRDRYYEQYF. The CDR3 nucleotides are TGTGCCAGCAGTTCCCGGGACAGATACTACGAGCAGTACTTC. Full variable domain (missing parts from reference TRBV2 and TRBJ2-7): EPEVTQTPSHQVTQMGQEVILRCVPISNHLYFYWYRQILGQKVEFLVSFYNNEISEKSEIFDDQFSVERPDGSNFTLKIRSTKLEDSAMYFCASSSRDRYYEQYFGPGTRLTVT.

In the case of this clone: The same CDR3 also results from other DNA sequences found in this sample. V is TRBV19 and J is TRBJ1-5, with no clear D. CDR1 is LNHDA, CDR2 SQIVND, per germline (reference sequence). V gave up 5 bases and J gave up 6 bases, with 8 bases separating them. CDR3 length: 12 amino acids. The CDR3 protein is CASSSGLQPQHF. CDR3 nucleotide sequence: TGTGCCAGTAGTTCAGGACTTCAGCCCCAGCATTTT.

This chain connects TRBV7-9 to TRBJ2-1, with 9 bases lining up with TRBD1. Germline trimming cut 4 bases from V and 0 bases from J; bases unmatched to any gene: 10. The CDR3 is 18 amino acids. CDR1 and CDR2 (germline): SEHNR, FQNEAQ (reference sequence). CDR3 nucleotides: TGTGCCAGCAGCTCACCCTGGACAGGGGACAGCTCCTACAATGAGCAGTTCTTC. It codes for CASSSPWTGDSSYNEQFF.

V and J are TRBV10-3 and TRBJ2-7; tentatively, D is TRBD1 or TRBD2 (5 bases each). With 3 bases removed from V and 1 base from J, the gap between germline ends came to 10 bases. CDR3 length: 14 amino acids. Germline V lookup: CDR1 ENHRY, CDR2 SYGVKD. The CDR3 DNA sequence: TGTGCCATCAGTGAAGGGGACCTTTCCTACGAGCAGTACTTC. This sequence encodes CAISEGDLSYEQYF.

The chain couples TRBV21-1 to TRBJ2-7. TRBV21-1 is designated a pseudogene. This CDR3 has 11 amino acids. The CDR3 bases are TGTGCCAGCCGCTTCGGCAACGAGCAGTACTTC. This gives the protein CASRFGNEQYF.

In this sample, this clone turned up once. This chain joins TRBV5-4 and TRBJ1-1; D is perhaps TRBD1 (5 bases). V was shortened by 9 bases and J by 7 bases, with 22 bases between the two germline ends. Germline V CDR1 and CDR2: SGHNT, YYREEE (reference sequence). This CDR3 has 14 residues. CDR3 loop: CATTEGLGNIEAFF. In DNA, the CDR3 is TGTGCCACTACGGAGGGACTGGGGAATATTGAAGCTTTCTTT.

This chain links TRBV29-1 with TRBJ1-2; the D is unclear. The CDR3 sequence is 12 residues long. CDR1 SQVTM and CDR2 ANQGSEA come from the germline V gene. The V end lost 4 bases, the J end lost 1 base, and 7 bases lay between the germline ends. CDR3 coding DNA: TGCAGCGTTGTACCGGATAACTATGGCTACACCTTC. This sequence encodes CSVVPDNYGYTF.

The chain employs TRBV6-5 and TRBJ2-7; D call uncertain. The CDR3 runs to 14 residues. The germline gives CDR1 MNHEY, CDR2 SVGAGI. Trimming shortened V by 4 bases and J by 4 bases, and 14 bases separated the two germline ends. CDR3 residues: CASSSATQIYEQYF. Here the CDR3 DNA reads TGTGCCAGCAGTTCGGCGACACAAATTTACGAGCAGTACTTC.

V is TRBV5-1 and J is TRBJ2-1; unclear D gene. The V and J ends lost 0 bases and 5 bases respectively, with 12 bases between them. Germline assignment: CDR1 SGHRS and CDR2 YFSETQ. This CDR3 has 15 amino acids. As DNA, the CDR3 is TGCGCCAGCAGCTTGGCCGTAGACACCAACAATGAGCAGTTCTTC. As protein: CASSLAVDTNNEQFF.

J is TRBJ1-2 and V is TRBV6-6, with D perhaps TRBD1 (5 bases). Deletions cut 11 bases from V and 6 bases from J, with 13 bases between. This CDR3 is built from 11 residues. Germline-derived CDR1 and CDR2 are MNHNY and SVGAGI (reference sequence). The CDR3 DNA reads TGTGCCTTTCGGGACCTAGATGGCTACACCTTC. Amino acid sequence: CAFRDLDGYTF.

This CDR3 is CASSQGQDNQPQHF. CDR3 sequence (DNA): TGCGCCAGCAGCCAAGGACAGGACAATCAGCCCCAGCATTTT. The V gene is TRBV4-1, the J gene TRBJ1-5, with D perhaps matching TRBD1 (6 bases). Trimming left V 1 base short and J 3 bases short, with 7 bases between. Germline V CDR1 and CDR2: MGHRA, YSYEKL. The CDR3 is made up of 14 amino acids.

V gene TRBV4-3 combines with J gene TRBJ1-1, with unresolved D. CDR3 size: 13 residues. Germline V gene sequence: CDR1 LGHNA, CDR2 YSLEER. Trimming took 4 bases from V and 1 from J, leaving 7 bases between them. The CDR3 reads CASSLEGNTEAFF. In nucleotides, the CDR3 is TGCGCCAGCAGCCTCGAGGGGAACACTGAAGCTTTCTTT.

Regarding this clone: The same CDR3 is also encoded by other DNA sequences in this sample. The genes are TRBV27 and TRBJ2-1; D is unclear. Germline values: CDR1 MNHEY, CDR2 SMNVEV (reference sequence). Deletions cut 0 bases from V and 4 bases from J, with 7 bases between. The CDR3 is 14 amino acids. For the CDR3, the DNA is TGTGCCAGCAGTTTATCGTCTAGGTACAATGAGCAGTTCTTC. This translates into CASSLSSRYNEQFF.